A single sample gave rise to the 30 T cell receptor beta chains below, sequenced in a study of T cells after somatic rescue of genetic block. Data came from immunoSEQ multiplex PCR; TCRdb stores just in-frame clones and leaves some out. Here the sample spans tens of thousands of clones, 80% to 90% being singletons. Sequences were obtained from peripheral blood mononuclear cells (PBMCs). These receptors came from a woman between 18 and 29 years old.

The gene calls are TRBV5-1 and TRBJ1-3; 7 nucleotides agree with TRBD1. The CDR3 is 18 residues long. V dropped 0 bases and J dropped 0; count of bases not matched to a gene: 9. The V gene's germline CDR1 is SGHRS and CDR2 YFSETQ. DNA for the CDR3: TGCGCCAGCAGCTTGGCTTGGACAGGCGCAAACTCTGGAAACACCATATATTTT. Its translation is CASSLAWTGANSGNTIYF.

The V gene is TRBV5-1, the J gene TRBJ2-1; 7 nucleotides align to TRBD2. The CDR3 length is 16 residues. Germline CDR1 reads SGHRS; CDR2 reads YFSETQ. Trimming took 5 bases from V and 7 from J; bases not matched to a gene: 15. CDR3 in amino acids: CASSNQIGGSSNEQFF. The DNA of the CDR3 is TGCGCCAGCAGTAATCAGATTGGCGGGAGTAGTAATGAGCAGTTCTTC. The complete variable domain, with remaining parts taken from reference TRBV5-1 and TRBJ2-1, reads KAGVTQTPRYLIKTRGQQVTLSCSPISGHRSVSWYQQTPGQGLQFLFEYFSETQRNKGNFPGRFSGRQFSNSRSEMNVSTLELGDSALYLCASSNQIGGSSNEQFFGPGTRLTVL.

The chain joins TRBV5-6 to TRBJ1-5, with D possibly matching TRBD1 (5 bases). Germline CDR1 and CDR2: SGHDT and YYEEEE. Trimming removed 1 base at V and 5 bases at J, with 7 bases between. The CDR3 covers 13 residues. The CDR3 region has the DNA TGTGCCAGCAGCTTGTGGGGCTATCAGCCCCAGCATTTT. Encoded protein: CASSLWGYQPQHF.

V is TRBV6-5 and J is TRBJ2-1; 8 bases agree with TRBD2. Germline-derived CDR1 and CDR2 are MNHEY and SVGAGI. The V segment lost 0 bases and the J segment 6 bases; nucleotides outside the gene matches: 7. The CDR3 consists of 16 residues. CDR3 sequence (DNA): TGTGCCAGCAGTTACTCCCTTGCGGGAGGTGGCAATGAGCAGTTCTTC. Encoded protein: CASSYSLAGGGNEQFF.

V gene TRBV11-3 combines with J gene TRBJ1-2, with 9 bases fitting TRBD1. The germline CDR1 and CDR2 sequences are SGHNT and YENEEA. CDR3 size: 14 residues. J was trimmed by 4 bases and V by 4 bases; bases with no gene match: 4. CDR3 nucleotides: TGTGCCAGCAGCTCGGGACAGGGACGCTATGGCTACACCTTC. Its protein product is CASSSGQGRYGYTF.

The gene calls are TRBV28 and TRBJ2-1, with no clear D. The CDR3 is made up of 12 amino acids. V lost 3 bases, J lost 10 bases, and 10 bases lay in between. Germline values: CDR1 MDHEN, CDR2 SYDVKM. The CDR3, as DNA: TGTGCCAGCAGTTTGGTTTTCGCCGAGCAGTTCTTC. Residues: CASSLVFAEQFF.

The chain uses TRBV28 and TRBJ2-7; 12 nucleotides agree with TRBD1. The V segment lost 6 bases and the J segment 7 bases; nucleotides outside the gene matches: 10. This CDR3 has 15 residues. Germline V CDR1 and CDR2: MDHEN, SYDVKM. The CDR3 region is CASSGTGGHPWEQYF. The CDR3, as DNA: TGTGCCAGCAGCGGGACAGGGGGCCACCCTTGGGAGCAGTACTTC.

This chain joins TRBV7-9 and TRBJ2-7; D uncertain. The CDR3 is 11 residues long. With 1 base removed from V and 4 bases from J, the gap between germline ends came to 2 bases. The germline V gene encodes CDR1 SEHNR and CDR2 FQNEAQ (reference sequence). CDR3 loop: CASSLEYEQYF. Written as DNA, the CDR3 is TGTGCCAGCAGCTTAGAGTACGAGCAGTACTTC.

The chain uses TRBV27 and TRBJ2-7; D could derive from TRBD1 or TRBD2 (5 bases each). Germline assignment: CDR1 MNHEY and CDR2 SMNVEV (reference sequence). The V end lost 8 bases, the J end lost 2 bases, and 13 bases lay between the germline ends. This CDR3 is 13 amino acids long. In nucleotides, the CDR3 is TGTGCCAGCTTTGGGGGAGCTACCTACGAGCAGTACTTC. It codes for CASFGGATYEQYF.

V usage is TRBV2 and J usage is TRBJ1-2; maybe TRBD1 (5 bases). Germline CDR1 and CDR2: SNHLY and FYNNEI. The germline V and J ends were trimmed by 11 bases and 8 bases, with 18 bases remaining between them. The CDR3 extends over 12 amino acids. This CDR3 reads CAPSRGAKGYTF. Here the CDR3 DNA reads TGTGCCCCATCCCGAGGGGCAAAGGGCTACACCTTC. Supplemented by reference TRBV2 and TRBJ1-2, the full variable domain reads EPEVTQTPSHQVTQMGQEVILRCVPISNHLYFYWYRQILGQKVEFLVSFYNNEISEKSEIFDDQFSVERPDGSNFTLKIRSTKLEDSAMYFCAPSRGAKGYTFGSGTRLTVV.

The gene calls are TRBV7-2 and TRBJ1-4; D unclear. This CDR3 contains 13 residues. V dropped 7 bases and J dropped 0 bases, with 6 bases sitting between them. CDR1 is SGHTA and CDR2 is FQGNSA in the germline V gene. The CDR3 DNA follows: TGTGCCAGCACAAGGGCAACTAATGAAAAACTGTTTTTT. This encodes CASTRATNEKLFF.

This clone showed up just a few times. The rearrangement joins TRBV6-5 to TRBJ1-5; 7 bases are shared with TRBD1. The CDR3 has 15 residues. Trimming took 7 bases from V and 0 from J; bases not matched to a gene: 6. Germline values: CDR1 MNHEY, CDR2 SVGAGI. The CDR3 coding sequence is TGTGCCAGCAAAAGGGACAGCAATAGCAATCAGCCCCAGCATTTT. This codes for CASKRDSNSNQPQHF.

The V call is TRBV19, the J call TRBJ2-5, with TRBD2 identical over 7 bases. After removal of 1 base from V and 4 bases from J, the junction contained 6 bases not matched to a gene. This CDR3 region has 15 residues. The V gene's germline CDR1 is LNHDA and CDR2 SQIVND (reference sequence). The chain's CDR3 is CASSIVAGVTETQYF. The CDR3, as DNA: TGTGCCAGTAGTATAGTCGCGGGAGTCACAGAGACCCAGTACTTC.

V and J are TRBV6-6 and TRBJ2-1, with 7 nucleotides matching TRBD2. J was trimmed by 9 bases and V by 8 bases; bases with no gene match: 10. The CDR3 has 13 residues. CDR1 is MNHNY, CDR2 SVGAGI, per germline (reference sequence). CDR3 coding DNA: TGTGCCAGCTGGGGGGGGAGTTTCAGTGAGCAGTTCTTC. Amino acid sequence: CASWGGSFSEQFF.

This clone was picked up one time. J is TRBJ1-1 and V is TRBV10-3, with 11 bases aligning to TRBD1. CDR1 ENHRY and CDR2 SYGVKD come from the germline V gene. This CDR3 is 17 amino acids long. Losses at the gene ends were 2 bases for V and 3 bases for J; bases not matched to a gene: 8. The CDR3 bases are TGTGCCATCAGTGAGCCGGACAGGGGGCGTCAGGACACTGAAGCTTTCTTT. Protein: CAISEPDRGRQDTEAFF.

For the CDR3, the DNA is TGCGCCAGCAGCCTCGGGACTAGCGGGAGCAGGTATGAGCAGTTCTTC. Protein: CASSLGTSGSRYEQFF. The chain is built from TRBV5-1 and TRBJ2-1, with 14 positions matching TRBD2. The CDR3 runs 16 residues. Germline V gene lookup returns CDR1 SGHRS and CDR2 YFSETQ. After removal of 4 bases from V and 8 bases from J, the junction contained 8 bases not matched to a gene.

V and J are TRBV7-9 and TRBJ2-1, with 8 bases that match TRBD2. The CDR3 sequence is 16 residues long. V shed 4 bases and J 0 bases; nucleotides not matched to a gene: 5. Germline V gives CDR1 SEHNR, CDR2 FQNEAQ (reference sequence). CDR3 loop: CASSSLAGSSYNEQFF. In DNA form, the CDR3 reads TGTGCCAGCAGCTCCTTAGCGGGGAGCTCCTACAATGAGCAGTTCTTC.

This clone was seen just once. The chain employs TRBV6-4 and TRBJ2-6; 7 bases fit TRBD1. After removal of 0 bases from V and 4 bases from J, the junction contained 6 bases not matched to a gene. The CDR3 has 17 residues. Germline CDR1 MRHNA, CDR2 SNTAGT. CDR3 nucleotide sequence: TGTGCCAGCAGTGACTCGGGGCAGGGGGACGGGGCCAACGTCCTGACTTTC. Its protein product is CASSDSGQGDGANVLTF.

This clone has only a few counts. This sequence joins TRBV19 and TRBJ1-1; D might be TRBD1 (5 bases). Trimming removed 2 bases from V and 1 base from J, with 5 bases in between. The germline CDR1 and CDR2 sequences are LNHDA and SQIVND (reference sequence). CDR3 size: 13 residues. This CDR3 reads CASSIQGNTEAFF. The CDR3 DNA reads TGTGCCAGTAGTATACAGGGGAACACTGAAGCTTTCTTT.

This rearrangement joins TRBV9 to TRBJ2-1, with 10 bases fitting TRBD2. Trimming cost V 0 bases and J 0 bases; bases outside gene matches: 9. Germline loops: CDR1 SGDLS, CDR2 YYNGEE. The CDR3 runs 19 residues. CDR3: CASSVEETSGPSSYNEQFF. CDR3 bases: TGTGCCAGCAGCGTAGAAGAGACTAGCGGGCCCAGCTCCTACAATGAGCAGTTCTTC.

The rearrangement joins TRBV18 to TRBJ2-1, with 11 nucleotides matching TRBD2. V shed 1 base, J shed 3 bases, and the junction held 5 bases outside the gene matches. Per the germline V gene, CDR1 is KGHSH and CDR2 is LQKENI. This CDR3 is 17 amino acids long. The CDR3 nucleotides are TGTGCCAGCTCACCACGGCCCGGGACTAGCGGCTACAATGAGCAGTTCTTC. It translates to CASSPRPGTSGYNEQFF.

This clone came up once. V is TRBV25-1 and J is TRBJ1-6; D is unresolved. The V end lost 5 bases, the J end lost 7 bases, and 9 bases lay between the germline ends. The CDR3 consists of 13 residues. Per germline, CDR1 MGHDK and CDR2 SYGVNS. The chain's CDR3 is CASSPMGNSPLHF. The CDR3 nucleotides read TGTGCCAGCAGTCCGATGGGAAATTCACCCCTCCACTTT.

V usage is TRBV30 and J usage is TRBJ2-7, with 9 bases identical to TRBD2. V was clipped by 3 bases and J by 3 bases; unmatched bases: 21. Germline values: CDR1 GTSNPN, CDR2 SVGIG (reference sequence). The CDR3 sequence is 19 residues long. The CDR3 sequence: CAWRDPFLAGSPKYYEQYF. CDR3 DNA sequence: TGTGCCTGGAGAGACCCCTTCCTAGCGGGGAGTCCAAAATACTACGAGCAGTACTTC. Filled out from reference TRBV30 and TRBJ2-7, the complete variable domain reads SQTIHQWPATLVQPVGSPLSLECTVEGTSNPNLYWYRQAAGRGLQLLFYSVGIGQISSEVPQNLSASRPQDRQFILSSKKLLLSDSGFYLCAWRDPFLAGSPKYYEQYFGPGTRLTVT.

J is TRBJ2-3 and V is TRBV19; 11 bases are shared with TRBD2. V trimming: 5 bases; J trimming: 3 bases; junction bases outside the gene matches: 10. Germline CDR1 and CDR2: LNHDA and SQIVND (reference sequence). This CDR3 has 17 amino acids. The CDR3 region is CASSPWVAGGHTDTQYF. As DNA, the CDR3 is TGTGCCAGTAGTCCGTGGGTAGCGGGAGGGCATACAGATACGCAGTATTTT.

This clone was detected only a few times. V and J are TRBV4-1 and TRBJ2-4; a weak D match, TRBD2 (7 bases). The germline CDR1 and CDR2 sequences are MGHRA and YSYEKL. The CDR3 totals 15 residues. V dropped 0 bases and J dropped 8 bases, with 14 bases sitting between them. CDR3 region: CASSQDRGGADIQYF. For the CDR3, the DNA is TGCGCCAGCAGCCAAGATAGGGGGGGCGCAGACATTCAGTACTTC.

The CDR3 nucleotides read TGTGCCAGCAGCTTAGAGGGGGAAACTGAAGCTTTCTTT. It translates to CASSLEGETEAFF. The chain uses TRBV11-3 and TRBJ1-1; D perhaps matches TRBD1 (5 bases). From germline, CDR1 is SGHNT and CDR2 YENEEA. V was cut by 0 bases and J by 5 bases, with 7 bases left in between. CDR3 length: 13 residues.

This rearrangement joins TRBV19 to TRBJ2-7; D not resolved. Trimming pared 4 bases from V and 3 bases from J, leaving 13 bases between. Looked up from germline, CDR1 is LNHDA and CDR2 is SQIVND (reference sequence). There are 14 residues in the CDR3. The CDR3: CASSRTHGSYEQYF. The CDR3 nucleotides are TGTGCCAGTAGTAGGACCCATGGCAGCTACGAGCAGTACTTC.

The chain employs TRBV12-5 and TRBJ2-7, with TRBD2 matching over 10 bases. The CDR3 is made up of 18 amino acids. From germline, CDR1 is LGHNT and CDR2 FRNRAP. Trimming took 1 base from V and 2 from J; bases not matched to a gene: 11. In DNA form, the CDR3 reads TGTGCTAGTGGTTTGGCCCTCGGACTAGCGGAGATTACCTACGAGCAGTACTTC. It encodes CASGLALGLAEITYEQYF.

The V call is TRBV6-5, the J call TRBJ2-7; TRBD2 might be the D (6 bases). The CDR3 consists of 15 residues. Trimming cost V 5 bases and J 0 bases, with 14 bases left between them. Germline assignment: CDR1 MNHEY and CDR2 SVGAGI. The CDR3 protein is CASSIGRVTSYEQYF. In DNA form, the CDR3 reads TGTGCCAGCAGTATCGGGAGAGTTACCTCCTACGAGCAGTACTTC.

This chain connects TRBV5-4 to TRBJ2-3; TRBD2 matches at 8 bases. The germline gives CDR1 SGHNT, CDR2 YYREEE (reference sequence). The CDR3 extends over 16 amino acids. Trimming removed 2 bases from V and 6 bases from J; junction bases left unmatched: 11. CDR3 nucleotide sequence: TGTGCCAGCAGCTTAGGTCCAGCGGGAGAGTCGGATACGCAGTATTTT. As protein: CASSLGPAGESDTQYF.